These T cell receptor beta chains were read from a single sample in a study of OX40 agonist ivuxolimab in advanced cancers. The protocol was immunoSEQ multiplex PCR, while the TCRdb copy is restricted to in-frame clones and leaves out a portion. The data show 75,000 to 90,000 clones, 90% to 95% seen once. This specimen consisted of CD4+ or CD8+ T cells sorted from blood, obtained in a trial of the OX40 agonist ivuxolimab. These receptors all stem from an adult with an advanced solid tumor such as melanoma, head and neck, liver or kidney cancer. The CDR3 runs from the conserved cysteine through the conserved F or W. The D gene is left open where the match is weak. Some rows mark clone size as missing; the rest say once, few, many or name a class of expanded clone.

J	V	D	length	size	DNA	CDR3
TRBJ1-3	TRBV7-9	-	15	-	TGTGCCAGCAGCTCGGGCGGATTCTCTGGAAACACCATATATTTT	CASSSGGFSGNTIYF
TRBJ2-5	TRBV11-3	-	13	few	TGTGCCAGCAGCTTCGTCAGCAGCCAGACCCAGTACTTC	CASSFVSSQTQYF
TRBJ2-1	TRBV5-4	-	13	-	TGTGCCAGCTCGCGAATTGGCGTGAATGAGCAGTTCTTC	CASSRIGVNEQFF
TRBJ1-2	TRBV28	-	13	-	TGTGCCAGCAGTGGCCCCAACAGCTATGGCTACACCTTC	CASSGPNSYGYTF
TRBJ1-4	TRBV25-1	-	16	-	TGTGCCAGCAGTGAATCGACGGTCGCAACTAATGAAAAACTGTTTTTT	CASSESTVATNEKLFF
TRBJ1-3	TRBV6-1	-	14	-	TGTGCCAGCAGATCGACAGTCTCTGGAAACACCATATATTTT	CASRSTVSGNTIYF
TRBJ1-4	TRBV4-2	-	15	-	TGTGCCAGCAGCTCGCGGACGGTGGGTGGAGAAAAACTGTTTTTT	CASSSRTVGGEKLFF
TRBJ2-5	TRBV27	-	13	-	TGTGCCAGCAGTAGGGGGAGTCAAGAGACCCAGTACTTC	CASSRGSQETQYF
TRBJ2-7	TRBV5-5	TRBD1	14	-	TGTGCCAGCAGCCAGGGGGCCACTCCCTACGAGCAGTACTTC	CASSQGATPYEQYF
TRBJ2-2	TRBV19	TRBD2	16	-	TGTGCCAGTAGAACGACTAGCGGGAAGTCAACCGGGGAGCTGTTTTTT	CASRTTSGKSTGELFF
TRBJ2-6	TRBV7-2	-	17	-	TGTGCCAGCAGCTCAGGAGACCCCTGGGCTGGGGCCAACGTCCTGACTTTC	CASSSGDPWAGANVLTF
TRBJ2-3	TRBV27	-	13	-	TGTGCCAGCCACGCCTGGGTGGACGATACGCAGTATTTT	CASHAWVDDTQYF
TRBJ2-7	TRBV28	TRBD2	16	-	TGTGCCAGCAGTCCCCGTAGCGGGAGGGGGTCCTACGAGCAGTACTTC	CASSPRSGRGSYEQYF
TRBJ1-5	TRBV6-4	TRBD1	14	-	TGTGCCAGCAGTGAGGCAGGGGGAAATCAGCCCCAGCATTTT	CASSEAGGNQPQHF
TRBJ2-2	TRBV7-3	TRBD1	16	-	TGTGCCAGCAGCTTTTTGGGACAGGGGAGGCCCGGGGAGCTGTTTTTT	CASSFLGQGRPGELFF
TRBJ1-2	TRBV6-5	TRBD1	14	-	TGTGCCAGCAGTTACTTACAGGGGTCCTATGGCTACACCTTC	CASSYLQGSYGYTF
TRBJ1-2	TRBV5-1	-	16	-	TGCGCCAGCAGCTTGGGGCAGGGACCAACGGACTATGGCTACACCTTC	CASSLGQGPTDYGYTF
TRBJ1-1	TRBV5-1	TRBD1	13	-	TGCGCCAGCAGCAGGACAGGGCACACTGAAGCTTTCTTT	CASSRTGHTEAFF
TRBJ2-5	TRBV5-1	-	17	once	TGCGCCAGCAGCTTGGGGGTCGGTCCAGGGCGCCAAGAGACCCAGTACTTC	CASSLGVGPGRQETQYF
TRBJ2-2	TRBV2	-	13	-	TGTGCCAGCAGCCGTACGAACACCGGGGAGCTGTTTTTT	CASSRTNTGELFF
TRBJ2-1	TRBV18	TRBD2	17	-	TGTGCCAGCTCCCGTGGGACTAGCGGGCCCCCCGGGAATGAGCAGTTCTTC	CASSRGTSGPPGNEQFF
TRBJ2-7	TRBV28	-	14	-	TGTGCCAGCAGTTTACTAGCAATAAAGTACGAGCAGTACTTC	CASSLLAIKYEQYF
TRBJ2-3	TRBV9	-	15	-	TGTGCCAGCAATTTCCAAGGGGAGGTCGGGGATACGCAGTATTTT	CASNFQGEVGDTQYF
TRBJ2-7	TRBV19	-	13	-	TGTGCCAGTAGTATAACGAGATCGGGCGAGCAGTACTTC	CASSITRSGEQYF
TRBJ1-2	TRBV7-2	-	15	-	TGTGCCAGCAGCCTGGACAGCACGATGGGCTATGGCTACACCTTC	CASSLDSTMGYGYTF